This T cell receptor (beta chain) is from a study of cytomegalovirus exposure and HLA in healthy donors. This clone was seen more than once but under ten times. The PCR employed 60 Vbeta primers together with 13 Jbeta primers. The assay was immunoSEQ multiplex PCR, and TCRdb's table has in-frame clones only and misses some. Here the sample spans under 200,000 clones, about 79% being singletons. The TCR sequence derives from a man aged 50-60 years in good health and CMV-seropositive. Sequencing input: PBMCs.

The CDR3 DNA follows: TGTGCCAGCAGCTTGTCCCAGGGCGACTATGGCTACACCTTC. This sequence encodes CASSLSQGDYGYTF. V and J are TRBV5-6 and TRBJ1-2, with D possibly TRBD1 on 5 matching bases. Germline CDR1 SGHDT, CDR2 YYEEEE. The CDR3 is 14 amino acids. V lost 1 base and J lost 3, with 10 bases in between.